A single sample gave rise to the 21 T cell receptor beta chains below, sequenced in a study of blood T cell repertoires in COVID-19. Sequencing was performed with immunoSEQ multiplex PCR; in TCRdb, only in-frame clones are kept and a portion is missing. The data contain 200,000 to 300,000 clones, approximately 90% of them singletons. The sample taken for sequencing was PBMCs or T cells enriched from blood (not recorded which). The receptors come from a woman aged 40 to 50 with acute COVID-19.

This clone was seen a few times. CDR3 residues: CASSLDRGGGSYNSPLHF. Here the CDR3 DNA reads TGTGCCAGCAGCTTAGACAGGGGCGGAGGCTCCTATAATTCACCCCTCCACTTT. The chain employs TRBV5-4 and TRBJ1-6; TRBD1 agrees at 8 bases. Per germline, CDR1 SGHNT and CDR2 YYREEE (reference sequence). CDR3 length: 18 residues. V dropped 2 bases and J dropped 0; count of bases not matched to a gene: 7.

This sequence joins TRBV7-9 and TRBJ2-2, with TRBD1 identical over 10 bases. Unmatched junction bases numbered 6, after V lost 5 bases and J lost 6 bases. The CDR3 has 15 amino acids. Germline loops: CDR1 SEHNR, CDR2 FQNEAQ (reference sequence). CDR3 in DNA: TGTGCCAGCAGCGCGGGGACAGGGGACGCCGGGGAGCTGTTTTTT. Its translation: CASSAGTGDAGELFF.

V gene TRBV3-1 (or the pseudogene TRBV3-2) combines with J gene TRBJ1-3, with D perhaps matching TRBD1 (6 bases). This CDR3 has 14 amino acids. Per the germline V gene, CDR1 is LGHDT and CDR2 is YNNKEL (reference sequence). Trimming took 5 bases from V and 3 from J, leaving 11 bases between them. CDR3 nucleotide sequence: TGTGCCAGCAGCAGAGGGGGTGGTGGAAACACCATATATTTT. Translation: CASSRGGGGNTIYF.

The chain is built from TRBV7-9 and TRBJ1-1, with TRBD1 identical over 9 bases. The V and J ends lost 3 bases and 2 bases, in that order; junction bases with no gene match: 4. Germline lookup yields CDR1 SEHNR and CDR2 FQNEAQ (reference sequence). The CDR3 length is 15 residues. CDR3 nucleotide sequence: TGTGCCAGCAGCTTGTCGGGACAGGGCAACACTGAAGCTTTCTTT. This encodes CASSLSGQGNTEAFF.

This clone appeared once. J is TRBJ1-5 and V is TRBV5-6; unclear D gene. Per the germline V gene, CDR1 is SGHDT and CDR2 is YYEEEE. This CDR3 is 13 amino acids long. Trimming took off 6 bases at V and 6 bases at J, with 13 bases between the two ends. CDR3 DNA sequence: TGTGCCAGCAAAGCGGACCCATCTCAGCCCCAGCATTTT. The encoded protein is CASKADPSQPQHF.

The chain carries TRBV4-3 and TRBJ2-2, with 9 positions matching TRBD2. After removal of 1 base from V and 9 bases from J, the junction contained 9 bases not matched to a gene. Germline V CDR1 and CDR2: LGHNA, YSLEER. The CDR3 contains 16 residues. The CDR3 loop reads CASSQGPSGIRRELFF. As DNA, the CDR3 is TGCGCCAGCAGCCAAGGTCCTAGCGGGATCCGCCGGGAGCTGTTTTTT.

V usage is TRBV5-1 and J usage is TRBJ1-4; D gene ambiguous. Germline V gene lookup returns CDR1 SGHRS and CDR2 YFSETQ. Trimming removed 1 base from V and 4 bases from J, with 8 bases in between. There are 14 residues in the CDR3. The chain's CDR3 is CASSLSRVNEKLFF. Written as DNA, the CDR3 is TGCGCCAGCAGCTTGTCACGGGTTAATGAAAAACTGTTTTTT.

This chain uses TRBV10-2 with TRBJ2-5; 9 bases fit TRBD2. Germline V gene lookup returns CDR1 WSHSY and CDR2 SAAADI. The length of the CDR3 is 17 residues. V dropped 8 bases and J dropped 7; count of bases not matched to a gene: 20. In DNA, the CDR3 is TGCGCCAGCGGGCGTGAAAGTAGCGGGAGTTCCAGGGGGACCCAGTACTTC. Its protein is CASGRESSGSSRGTQYF.

This chain joins TRBV27 and TRBJ1-1, with a weak D call TRBD1 (6 bases). The germline gives CDR1 MNHEY, CDR2 SMNVEV (reference sequence). V lost 4 bases and J lost 5, with 14 bases in between. This CDR3 has 14 amino acids. The CDR3 loop is CASSSPGRGTEAFF. CDR3 nucleotide sequence: TGTGCCAGCAGTTCCCCAGGGAGGGGGACTGAAGCTTTCTTT.

This chain uses TRBV21-1 with TRBJ2-3; the table's D gene call, TRBD2, was not cross checked with the DNA. TRBV21-1 is described as a pseudogene. The length of the CDR3 is 15 residues. The CDR3 region is CASSKLAVLSDTQYF. CDR3 DNA: TGTGCCAGCAGCAAGCTAGCGGTCCTGTCTGATACGCAGTATTTT.

This clone appeared a few times. The J gene is TRBJ1-5, the V gene TRBV6-4; D is possibly TRBD1 (6 bases). The CDR3 length is 13 residues. Germline V gives CDR1 MRHNA, CDR2 SNTAGT. V lost 4 bases, J lost 3 bases, and 7 bases lay in between. Here the CDR3 DNA reads TGTGCCAGCAGTGGGACAGCCAATCAGCCCCAGCATTTT. Protein product: CASSGTANQPQHF.

The V call is TRBV19, the J call TRBJ2-5; 9 bases map to TRBD1. In germline, CDR1 is LNHDA, CDR2 SQIVND (reference sequence). V trimming: 6 bases; J trimming: 7 bases; junction bases outside the gene matches: 9. The CDR3 spans 14 residues. The CDR3 nucleotides read TGTGCCAGTAGACCGGGACAGGGTCAGGTGACCCAGTACTTC. This encodes CASRPGQGQVTQYF.

V and J are TRBV7-9 and TRBJ1-4; 9 bases agree with TRBD1. The CDR3 length is 16 residues. Germline CDR1 is SEHNR and CDR2 is FQNEAQ (reference sequence). V shed 4 bases and J 8 bases; nucleotides not matched to a gene: 11. CDR3 in amino acids: CASSSSGTGRGEKLFF. The CDR3 DNA reads TGTGCCAGCAGCTCGTCCGGGACAGGGCGGGGGGAAAAACTGTTTTTT.

This clone came up once. The CDR3 sequence is CATSFDNEQFF. In DNA form, the CDR3 reads TGTGCCACCAGTTTCGACAATGAGCAGTTCTTC. The chain recombines TRBV24-1 with TRBJ2-1; D gene ambiguous. This CDR3 comprises 11 residues. The V gene's germline CDR1 is KGHDR and CDR2 SFDVKD. With 6 bases removed from V and 5 bases from J, the gap between germline ends came to 4 bases.

V gene TRBV19 combines with J gene TRBJ2-2, with TRBD2 identical over 11 bases. Germline loops: CDR1 LNHDA, CDR2 SQIVND (reference sequence). This CDR3 has 18 amino acids. J gave up 1 base and V 3 bases, and 7 bases lay outside the gene matches. This CDR3 is CASSIKMGLAENTGELFF. CDR3 nucleotides: TGTGCCAGTAGTATCAAGATGGGACTAGCGGAGAACACCGGGGAGCTGTTTTTT.

The chain carries TRBV19 and TRBJ1-2; TRBD1 matches at 8 bases. The CDR3 is made up of 17 amino acids. After removal of 5 bases from V and 2 bases from J, the junction contained 13 bases not matched to a gene. Germline V gene data show CDR1 as LNHDA and CDR2 as SQIVND (reference sequence). CDR3 DNA: TGTGCCAGTAGTTCGTTCCTTGGCAGGACAGGGAACTATGGCTACACCTTC. It codes for CASSSFLGRTGNYGYTF.

The chain combines TRBV5-5 with TRBJ1-4, with D perhaps TRBD1 (6 bases). CDR3 length equals 17 residues. Trimming pared 5 bases from V and 3 bases from J, leaving 20 bases between. Per the germline V gene, CDR1 is SGHKS and CDR2 is YYEKEE (reference sequence). The CDR3 loop is CASRSTGRNQPNEKLFF. The CDR3 DNA sequence: TGTGCCAGCAGATCGACAGGCCGCAACCAGCCTAATGAAAAACTGTTTTTT.

This rearrangement joins TRBV4-2 to TRBJ1-6, with D possibly being TRBD1 (5 bases). Germline values: CDR1 LGHNA, CDR2 YNFKEQ. The CDR3 is 16 residues long. V was trimmed by 3 bases and J by 6 bases, leaving 15 bases between them. The CDR3 region is CASSHQGGVINSPLHF. As DNA, the CDR3 is TGTGCCAGCAGCCACCAAGGAGGGGTGATTAATTCACCCCTCCACTTT.

This chain connects TRBV7-9 to TRBJ1-6; 8 positions agree with TRBD1. Per the germline V gene, CDR1 is SEHNR and CDR2 is FQNEAQ (reference sequence). The CDR3 is 15 amino acids. The trim removed 4 bases at V and 8 bases at J, leaving 7 bases unmatched. In DNA, the CDR3 is TGTGCCAGCAGCTGGGGACAGGCCTTTGATTCACCCCTCCACTTT. Amino acid sequence: CASSWGQAFDSPLHF.

The V gene is TRBV7-2, the J gene TRBJ2-4; 10 bases align to TRBD2. CDR3 size: 16 residues. CDR1 is SGHTA, CDR2 FQGNSA, per germline. Trimming at V came to 5 bases and at J to 0 bases, leaving 4 bases not matched to a gene. The CDR3 DNA reads as TGTGCCAGCAGCCCGACTAGCGGGCTAGCCAAAAACATTCAGTACTTC. Amino acid sequence: CASSPTSGLAKNIQYF.

The table lists this clone with a count of one. J is TRBJ1-1 and V is TRBV7-8, with 9 bases matching TRBD1. The CDR3 totals 15 residues. Trimming cost V 4 bases and J 1 base; bases outside gene matches: 4. The germline CDR1 and CDR2 sequences are SGHVS and FQNEAQ. The chain's CDR3 is CASSSRDRANTEAFF. The CDR3 bases are TGTGCCAGCAGCTCCCGGGACAGGGCGAACACTGAAGCTTTCTTT.